Listed below are T cell receptor beta chains from one sample, sequenced in a study of sequential checkpoint blockade in melanoma. Assay used: immunoSEQ multiplex PCR; TCRdb lists only in-frame clones, some missing. The table shows about 8,400 clones, with under 95% occurring only once. The material was CD8+ T cells sorted from blood (inferred from file names), obtained from a patient given nivolumab and ipilimumab in sequence. Receptors originate from a human donor with melanoma. The CDR3 runs from the conserved cysteine through the conserved F or W. The order of the fields is V gene, D gene, J gene, clone size, CDR3 DNA, CDR3 protein. The D gene is left open where the match is weak. Not every row has a clone size; where given, it reads once, few, many or a size class.

>TRBV27|.|TRBJ2-3|.
TGTGCCAGCAGTTTTTCTTTGGGCTCTTACACAGATACGCAGTATTTT
CASSFSLGSYTDTQYF
>TRBV27|.|TRBJ1-4|.
TGTGCCAGCAGTTTAAGCGGGCAGGCTGAAAAACTGTTTTTT
CASSLSGQAEKLFF
>TRBV11-2|TRBD1|TRBJ2-7|.
TGTGCCAGCAGCTATGGGACAGGGAGCTCCTACGAGCAGTACTTC
CASSYGTGSSYEQYF
>TRBV27|TRBD1|TRBJ1-5|.
TGTGCCAGCAGCCAGGACAGGGCCAATCAGCCCCAGCATTTT
CASSQDRANQPQHF
>TRBV7-3|.|TRBJ1-2|.
TGTGCCAGCAGCCCAGGGGTTAACTATGGCTACACCTTC
CASSPGVNYGYTF
>TRBV29-1|.|TRBJ1-1|.
TGCAGCGTTGACGGGTCGGGGGGATACACTGAAGCTTTCTTT
CSVDGSGGYTEAFF
>TRBV7-9|.|TRBJ2-7|.
TGTGCCAGCAGCAACAGGGACGACTCCTACGAGCAGTACTTC
CASSNRDDSYEQYF
>TRBV7-8|TRBD2|TRBJ2-7|.
TGTGCCAGCAAAGTACGGGAAACGCGGGAGACCTACGAGCAGTACTTC
CASKVRETRETYEQYF
>TRBV28|TRBD1|TRBJ2-1|.
TGTGCCAGCAGTTTCCCCTCACAGGGGCCGGACTACAATGAGCAGTTCTTC
CASSFPSQGPDYNEQFF
>TRBV29-1|.|TRBJ1-2|.
TGCAGCGTTGAATCCCCATTTGCAGGGGACTATGGCTACACCTTC
CSVESPFAGDYGYTF
>TRBV7-8|TRBD1|TRBJ2-7|.
TGTGCCAGCAGCAATGGACAGGGGCGTCACGAGCAGTACTTC
CASSNGQGRHEQYF
>TRBV14|TRBD1|TRBJ1-2|.
TGTGCCAGCAGCAGAAGGGCAGGGGGCCTTAACTATGGCTACACCTTC
CASSRRAGGLNYGYTF
>TRBV7-9|.|TRBJ2-7|.
TGTGCCAGCAGCTTAAACGAGAACGAGCAGTACTTC
CASSLNENEQYF
>TRBV19|.|TRBJ1-2|.
TGTGCCAGTAGTATTTCTCCCGCGGGGGGCGATGGCTACACCTTC
CASSISPAGGDGYTF
>TRBV6-6|TRBD1|TRBJ1-1|.
TGTGCCAGCAGCTACAGGGGGCGCGACACTGAAGCTTTCTTT
CASSYRGRDTEAFF
>TRBV7-9|.|TRBJ2-7|once
TGTGCCAGCAGCCCTAGGTGGGGGCCAGGGGTCTACGAGCAGTACTTC
CASSPRWGPGVYEQYF
>TRBV6-5|.|TRBJ1-1|.
TGTGCCAGCAGCCCGGGGGGCACTGAAGCTTTCTTT
CASSPGGTEAFF
>TRBV4-1|.|TRBJ1-2|.
TGCGCCAGCAGCCAAGAACCCAGGGAGGGCCTCTCTCTGTATGGCTACACCTTC
CASSQEPREGLSLYGYTF
>TRBV28|.|TRBJ2-7|.
TGTGCCAGCAGTCGCCCGGGAGACTACGAGCAGTACTTC
CASSRPGDYEQYF
>TRBV4-3|TRBD1|TRBJ1-1|once
TGCGCCAGCAGCCAAGCAGCGGGTTTGGGACAGGGGAACACTGAAGCTTTCTTT
CASSQAAGLGQGNTEAFF
>TRBV9|.|TRBJ2-1|.
TGTGCCAGCGGCCATTCGAGGCTAGCGACGAGCTCCTACAATGAGCAGTTCTTC
CASGHSRLATSSYNEQFF
>TRBV7-8|.|TRBJ1-5|.
TGTGCCAGCAGCCCCGGGGGGCAGGATAGCAATCAGCCCCAGCATTTT
CASSPGGQDSNQPQHF
>TRBV6-6|.|TRBJ1-5|.
TGTGCCAGCGTTCTAGATAGCAATCAGCCCCAGCATTTT
CASVLDSNQPQHF
>TRBV30|TRBD1|TRBJ1-1|.
TGTGCCTGGAGTGTCCGGACAGGTCGGGTGAACACTGAAGCTTTCTTT
CAWSVRTGRVNTEAFF
>TRBV11-3|.|TRBJ2-7|.
TGTGCCAGCAGCGTTCGGACAGCCCCCTACGAGCAGTACTTC
CASSVRTAPYEQYF
>TRBV27|TRBD1|TRBJ1-5|.
TGTGCCAGCAGTCCGGGACAGGGGCAGCAGCCCCAGCATTTT
CASSPGQGQQPQHF
>TRBV27|.|TRBJ2-7|.
TGTGCCAGCAGCTCAGGGTCCTACGAGCAGTACTTC
CASSSGSYEQYF
>TRBV5-6|.|TRBJ2-7|.
TGTGCCAGCAGCTGGTTGCCCGGGGGCGAGCAGTACTTC
CASSWLPGGEQYF
>TRBV5-1|TRBD1|TRBJ1-2|.
TGCGCCAGCAGCTTGGGAGGGACAGGGGGCACAATTGGCTACACCTTC
CASSLGGTGGTIGYTF
>TRBV6-5|.|TRBJ1-1|.
TGTGCCAGCAGCCCCCAGGGAGGTCAGACTGAAGCTTTCTTT
CASSPQGGQTEAFF
>TRBV29-1|.|TRBJ2-7|.
TGCAGCGTTGAACACGGGGGAGGCTCCTACGAGCAGTACTTC
CSVEHGGGSYEQYF
>TRBV11-3|TRBD1|TRBJ1-1|.
TGTGCCAGCAGCTTAGCACAGGGGGCTTCGACTGAAGCTTTCTTT
CASSLAQGASTEAFF
>TRBV29-1|.|TRBJ2-7|.
TGCAGCGTTGTTTCAACACGGGCCTACGAGCAGTACTTC
CSVVSTRAYEQYF
>TRBV28|.|TRBJ2-5|.
TGTGCCAGTTCAGCGTTGGGGGCACAAGAGACCCAGTACTTC
CASSALGAQETQYF
>TRBV5-1|TRBD1|TRBJ1-4|.
TGCGCCAGCAGCCCCTCAGGGGGCCGACAGGGGGTTAATGAAAAACTGTTTTTT
CASSPSGGRQGVNEKLFF
>TRBV11-2|.|TRBJ1-4|.
TGTGCCAGCAGCTTGGCCTTAAATGAAAAACTGTTTTTT
CASSLALNEKLFF
>TRBV13|.|TRBJ1-1|few
TGTGCCAGCAGCTTTCTCTCCGGGGGTACTGAAGCTTTCTTT
CASSFLSGGTEAFF
>TRBV2|TRBD2|TRBJ2-7|.
TGTGCCAGCAGTGGGGGGACTAGCGGGAACTACGAGCAGTACTTC
CASSGGTSGNYEQYF
>TRBV19|.|TRBJ1-1|.
TGTGCCAGTAACCAGGGGACGAACACTGAAGCTTTCTTT
CASNQGTNTEAFF
>TRBV27|.|TRBJ1-1|.
TGTGCCAGCACCCCGGGATTGGGCACTGAAGCTTTCTTT
CASTPGLGTEAFF
>TRBV9|.|TRBJ1-4|.
TGTGCCAGCAGCGCACGAGCGGGGGGGACCGAAAAACTGTTTTTT
CASSARAGGTEKLFF
>TRBV11-2|TRBD1|TRBJ1-2|.
TGTGCCAGCAGCTTGGGACAGGGGATAACTTGGGGCTACACCTTC
CASSLGQGITWGYTF
>TRBV27|.|TRBJ1-2|.
TGTGCTACGAAGCGTTCGGGTTTATATGGCTACACCTTC
CATKRSGLYGYTF
>TRBV7-6|TRBD1|TRBJ1-1|.
TGTGCCAGCACCGCCGGGACAGGGGGACCAAACACTGAAGCTTTCTTT
CASTAGTGGPNTEAFF
>TRBV14|.|TRBJ1-4|.
TGTGCCAGCAGCCAAGAGGATTGGGACATTCCTGAAAAACTGTTTTTT
CASSQEDWDIPEKLFF
>TRBV11-2|.|TRBJ1-1|.
TGTGCCAGCGGCACAATGAACACTGAAGCTTTCTTT
CASGTMNTEAFF
>TRBV19|.|TRBJ1-1|.
TGTGCCAGTAGGTTGGGGGGGGCTGAAGCTTTCTTT
CASRLGGAEAFF
>TRBV7-6|TRBD1|TRBJ2-1|.
TGTGCCAGCAGCTTATTGGCAGGGACAGGGGTCAACAATGAGCAGTTCTTC
CASSLLAGTGVNNEQFF
>TRBV7-3|.|TRBJ2-2|.
TGTGCCAGCAGCTATTGGGAGTTGAACACCGGGGAGCTGTTTTTT
CASSYWELNTGELFF
>TRBV7-9|.|TRBJ1-2|.
TGTGCCAGCAGCCAACTGACGTCGCCAGGTAGACGGGAGGGCTACACCTTC
CASSQLTSPGRREGYTF
>TRBV7-8|.|TRBJ1-5|.
TGTGCCAGCAGCTTAGATGCGGGGGCCTTCGGTCAGCCCCAGCATTTT
CASSLDAGAFGQPQHF
>TRBV14|TRBD1|TRBJ2-7|.
TGTGCCAGCAGCCACCCCAGTAAGGGGGCGCTTTACGAGCAGTACTTC
CASSHPSKGALYEQYF
>TRBV28|TRBD1|TRBJ1-1|.
TGTGCCAGCAGTTACAGGGGTGTCAGGAACACTGAAGCTTTCTTT
CASSYRGVRNTEAFF
>TRBV27|.|TRBJ2-7|.
TGTGCCAGCAGTTTAGGCGGGACAGCCTACGAGCAGTACTTC
CASSLGGTAYEQYF
>TRBV6-4|TRBD1|TRBJ2-7|once
TGTGCCAGCAGTTCGGGGACAGGGGCGGACGAGCAGTACTTC
CASSSGTGADEQYF
>TRBV27|.|TRBJ2-7|.
TGTGCCAGCAGTTTTGAGGGTCCAGGTTACTACGAGCAGTACTTC
CASSFEGPGYYEQYF
>TRBV29-1|TRBD1|TRBJ2-7|.
TGCAGCGTTGAAGGAAGGGGACAGCCTTCCTACGAGCAGTACTTC
CSVEGRGQPSYEQYF
>TRBV9|.|TRBJ1-2|.
TGTGCCAGCAGCGCCCAGGGAGGTGAGAATGGCTACACCTTC
CASSAQGGENGYTF
>TRBV21-1|.|TRBJ1-4|.
TGTGCCAGCAGCCCCCCTCCAAGAGATGAAAAACTGTTTTTT
CASSPPPRDEKLFF